The sequence of this TCR beta chain was determined in a study of radiotherapy plus CTLA-4 blockade in lung cancer. Study-wide background: Objective responses emerged in 15% to 20% of patients, and around 29% attained disease control. Study outcomes and limitations: Per reports, early blood T cell clone dynamics, plus interferon-beta, forecast response most strongly. An expansion of tumor-derived TCR clones occurred in blood after radiotherapy plus ipilimumab.

Focal radiation plus CTLA-4 blockade with ipilimumab was administered to patients who had chemo-refractory metastatic non-small-cell lung cancer. The repertoire was sequenced with immunoSEQ multiplex PCR; TCRdb's copy has only in-frame clones and lacks some. This table holds about 77,000 clones, roughly 69% found once. A remark on this clone: Its antigen is currently unknown.

Trimming stripped 0 bases from V and 6 bases from J, with 17 bases between. The CDR3 is 16 amino acids. Germline lookup yields CDR1 MNHEY and CDR2 SVGAGI. The sequence derives from a human donor with non-small cell lung cancer whose response to radiotherapy plus ipilimumab could not be evaluated. The sequencing used peripheral blood, collected from a patient treated with radiotherapy plus ipilimumab. The V gene is TRBV6-5, the J gene TRBJ1-1; D gene uncertain. The CDR3 reads CASSYSTNILGAEAFF. DNA of the CDR3: TGTGCCAGCAGTTACTCGACGAACATATTAGGAGCTGAAGCTTTCTTT.